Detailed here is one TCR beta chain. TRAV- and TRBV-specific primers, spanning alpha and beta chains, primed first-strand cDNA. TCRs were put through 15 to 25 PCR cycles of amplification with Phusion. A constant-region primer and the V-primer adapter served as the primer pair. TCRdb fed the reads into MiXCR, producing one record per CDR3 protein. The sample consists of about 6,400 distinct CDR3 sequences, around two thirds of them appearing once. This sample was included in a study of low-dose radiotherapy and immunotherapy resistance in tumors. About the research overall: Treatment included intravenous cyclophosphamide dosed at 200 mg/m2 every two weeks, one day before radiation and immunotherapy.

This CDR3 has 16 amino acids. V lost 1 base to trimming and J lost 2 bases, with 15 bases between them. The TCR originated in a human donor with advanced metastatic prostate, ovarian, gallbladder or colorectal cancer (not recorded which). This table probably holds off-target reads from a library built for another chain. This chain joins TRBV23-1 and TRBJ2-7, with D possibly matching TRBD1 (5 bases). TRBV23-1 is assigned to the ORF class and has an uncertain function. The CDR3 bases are TGCGCCAGCAGTCAATGGGGCGGAACCGATCCCTACGAGCAGTACTTC. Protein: CASSQWGGTDPYEQYF.